The 11 T cell receptor beta chains below were found in one sample sequenced in a study of T-cell reconstitution after alpha-beta-depleted transplantation in children. Unique molecular identifiers were used to barcode this TCRbeta library. One entry per CDR3 protein results from TCRdb running MiXCR on the PCR reads. Of 540,000 or so distinct CDR3 sequences in the sample, under 30% were seen once. The sequencing here drew on PBMCs, mostly from graft donor cells, taken 360 days after TCRalphabeta/CD19-depleted stem cell transplant. These receptors were taken from a boy under three years old who had a stem cell transplant for acute myeloid leukemia, so the T cells may come from the graft donor.

The chain recombines TRBV7-2 with TRBJ2-1, with 10 bases that match TRBD2. Germline CDR1 SGHTA, CDR2 FQGNSA. CDR3 length: 16 amino acids. V dropped 5 bases and J dropped 7; count of bases not matched to a gene: 11. CDR3 protein: CASSPQAGGPSNEQFF. The CDR3 region has the DNA TGTGCCAGCAGCCCCCAAGCGGGGGGGCCGAGTAATGAGCAGTTCTTC.

This clonotype came up a few times. This chain connects TRBV20-1 to TRBJ2-3; D gene uncertain. Per the germline V gene, CDR1 is DFQATT and CDR2 is SNEGSKA (reference sequence). The CDR3 has 14 residues. V was pared by 0 bases and J by 4 bases, with 11 bases between. DNA of the CDR3: TGCAGTGCTAGAGAACTCCCAACAGCAGATACGCAGTATTTT. It encodes CSARELPTADTQYF.

This clonotype was observed once. The chain recombines TRBV5-1 with TRBJ1-1, with D tentatively TRBD1 (5 bases). Germline CDR1 SGHRS, CDR2 YFSETQ. V gave up 1 base and J gave up 1 base, with 11 bases separating them. The CDR3 has 15 residues. The CDR3 spells CASSLTNGQNTEAFF. In DNA form, the CDR3 reads TGCGCCAGCAGCTTGACCAACGGACAGAACACTGAAGCTTTCTTT.

This clonotype was recorded a few times. J is TRBJ2-7 and V is TRBV7-2; no firm D call. The CDR3 is 16 residues long. Trimming took 5 bases from V and 0 from J, leaving 17 bases between them. Looked up from germline, CDR1 is SGHTA and CDR2 is FQGNSA. This chain's CDR3 is CASSLFRGIGSYEQYF. The CDR3 region has the DNA TGTGCCAGCAGCCTATTCCGCGGAATAGGCTCCTACGAGCAGTACTTC.

This clonotype was detected once. This chain uses TRBV5-1 with TRBJ1-2; D gene unclear. CDR3 length equals 15 residues. Germline CDR1 and CDR2: SGHRS and YFSETQ. Deletions cut 4 bases from V and 0 bases from J, with 13 bases between. The CDR3 region has the DNA TGCGCCAGCAGCCTTTCGGACGGGGCTAACTATGGCTACACCTTC. It is translated as CASSLSDGANYGYTF.

A word on this clonotype: A much larger clone sits a single nucleotide away, making a read error possible. The V call is TRBV5-1, the J call TRBJ2-1; maybe TRBD2 (5 bases). CDR1 and CDR2 (germline): SGHRS, YFSETQ. There are 15 residues in the CDR3. The CDR3: CASTPLPSSNNEQFF. Written as DNA, the CDR3 is TGCGCCAGCACTCCTCTCCCTAGCTCCAACAATGAGCAGTTCTTC.

The chain is built from TRBV12-3 or TRBV12-4 and TRBJ1-3; 8 nucleotides align to TRBD1. V shed 2 bases and J 4 bases; nucleotides not matched to a gene: 1. This CDR3 has 14 amino acids. The CDR3 DNA reads as TGTGCCAGCAGTTTATGGACAGGGGGAAACACCATATATTTT. This encodes CASSLWTGGNTIYF.

The V call is TRBV20-1, the J call TRBJ2-7; TRBD2 is a possible D gene (7 bases). V was cut by 6 bases and J by 7 bases, with 22 bases left in between. Germline V CDR1 and CDR2: DFQATT, SNEGSKA (reference sequence). The CDR3 extends over 14 amino acids. CDR3 sequence reads: CSAPNRDYPREQYV. The CDR3 region has the DNA TGCAGTGCCCCTAACAGGGACTACCCTCGGGAGCAGTACGTC.

The chain has TRBV10-2 and TRBJ2-1; no definite D call. The CDR3 runs 15 residues. Germline-derived CDR1 and CDR2 are WSHSY and SAAADI. V was pared by 3 bases and J by 5 bases, with 14 bases between. CDR3 loop: CASSEAWQSNNEQFF. CDR3 DNA: TGCGCCAGCAGTGAAGCTTGGCAGAGCAACAATGAGCAGTTCTTC.

The genes are TRBV29-1 and TRBJ2-5; 10 bases align to TRBD2. The CDR3 covers 13 residues. Trimming at V came to 5 bases and at J to 5 bases, leaving 5 bases not matched to a gene. Germline V gene sequence: CDR1 SQVTM, CDR2 ANQGSEA. CDR3 residues: CSVQGLAMETQYF. The CDR3 nucleotides are TGCAGCGTTCAGGGACTAGCGATGGAGACCCAGTACTTC.

The chain joins TRBV12-3 or TRBV12-4 to TRBJ2-3; the D is unclear. Trimming cost V 4 bases and J 3 bases, with 8 bases left between them. The CDR3 contains 13 residues. The CDR3 sequence: CASSSHRTDTQYF. The CDR3 region has the DNA TGTGCCAGCAGTTCCCACAGAACAGATACGCAGTATTTT.